This TCR beta chain was recorded in a study of cytomegalovirus exposure and HLA in healthy donors. In the case of this clone: Antigen unknown.

This CDR3 is built from 15 residues. V gave up 5 bases and J gave up 1 base; unmatched junction bases: 4. CDR1 and CDR2 (germline): SGHTA, FQGNSA. The PCR made use of 60 Vbeta and 13 Jbeta primers. Profiling relied on immunoSEQ multiplex PCR, and the TCRdb table lists in-frame clones only, not all of them. Here the sample spans 55,000 to 80,000 clones, about 66% being singletons. General study results and limits: In vitro confirmation showed three CMV-associated chains to be CMV antigen specific. What a later analysis showed was that several of the most significant clusters appeared linked to common viral pathogens.

This rearrangement joins TRBV7-2 to TRBJ2-3; 9 nucleotides line up with TRBD2. The sequence derives from a man aged 40-50 years in good health and CMV-seropositive. Sequencing was performed on PBMCs. CDR3 sequence: CASSPPSGGTDTQYF. The CDR3 bases are TGTGCCAGCAGCCCCCCTAGCGGGGGCACAGATACGCAGTATTTT.